Shown below are 27 T cell receptor beta chains from a single sample sequenced in a study of blood T cell repertoires in COVID-19. Sequencing used immunoSEQ multiplex PCR; TCRdb keeps in-frame clones, though not all of them. The sample includes about 260,000 clones, more than 75% of them seen just once. Sequenced: peripheral blood. The source of these receptors is a woman aged 40 to 49 who had recovered from COVID-19.

V and J are TRBV6-6 and TRBJ2-7; 7 nucleotides agree with TRBD1. Germline CDR1 reads MNHNY; CDR2 reads SVGAGI (reference sequence). The V segment lost 2 bases and the J segment 3 bases; nucleotides outside the gene matches: 4. CDR3 length: 14 amino acids. CDR3 residues: CASSYHRGIYEQYF. Written as DNA, the CDR3 is TGTGCCAGCAGTTACCACAGGGGAATCTACGAGCAGTACTTC.

This chain joins TRBV18 and TRBJ1-4; 7 bases agree with TRBD1. CDR3 length: 14 residues. Germline V gene sequence: CDR1 KGHSH, CDR2 LQKENI. V lost 6 bases, J lost 8 bases, and 9 bases stayed unmatched. CDR3 in amino acids: CASSIQQGEEKLFF. CDR3 sequence (DNA): TGTGCCAGCTCGATCCAGCAGGGGGAAGAAAAACTGTTTTTT.

This chain uses TRBV29-1 with TRBJ1-4, with TRBD1 matching over 8 bases. V lost 4 bases and J lost 6; bases outside the gene matches: 4. The germline gives CDR1 SQVTM, CDR2 ANQGSEA. This CDR3 contains 13 residues. The CDR3 reads CSVAGGQDEKLFF. CDR3 sequence (DNA): TGCAGCGTTGCGGGGGGACAGGATGAAAAACTGTTTTTT.

This chain links TRBV29-1 with TRBJ1-1, with D tentatively TRBD1 (6 bases). The CDR3 loop spans 12 amino acids. Trimming cost V 6 bases and J 2 bases, with 10 bases left between them. The germline V gene encodes CDR1 SQVTM and CDR2 ANQGSEA. Here the CDR3 reads CSVLGGNTEAFF. CDR3 nucleotides: TGCAGCGTGTTAGGGGGTAACACTGAAGCTTTCTTT.

This chain links TRBV7-9 with TRBJ2-7, with D possibly matching TRBD2 (5 bases). The CDR3 length is 13 residues. CDR1 and CDR2 from the germline V gene are SEHNR and FQNEAQ (reference sequence). V gave up 10 bases and J gave up 2 bases, with 15 bases separating them. For the CDR3, the DNA is TGTGCCATCCTCGGGATACCAACCTACGAGCAGTACTTC. Its translation is CAILGIPTYEQYF.

The chain couples TRBV5-6 to TRBJ2-4; a weak D match, TRBD1 (5 bases). The CDR3 covers 16 residues. Per the germline V gene, CDR1 is SGHDT and CDR2 is YYEEEE. V was trimmed by 0 bases and J by 4 bases, leaving 14 bases between them. CDR3 bases: TGTGCCAGCAGCTTGGGCAGGGCCATTTGGAAAAACATTCAGTACTTC. Its protein product is CASSLGRAIWKNIQYF.

The count of this clone is one. The rearrangement uses TRBV27 and TRBJ2-3, with TRBD2 matching 14 bases. Trimming took 10 bases from V and 5 from J; bases not matched to a gene: 8. Germline lookup yields CDR1 MNHEY and CDR2 SMNVEV (reference sequence). CDR3 size: 15 residues. The CDR3 loop reads CATTTSGGAQDTQYF. The CDR3 nucleotides are TGTGCCACTACGACTAGCGGGGGGGCACAAGATACGCAGTATTTT.

The CDR3 DNA is TGCGCCAGCAGCTTGGCCCCCGCTACCTCCTACGAGCAGTACTTC. Translation: CASSLAPATSYEQYF. The chain couples TRBV5-1 to TRBJ2-7, with D uncertain. Trimming pared 0 bases from V and 0 bases from J, leaving 10 bases between. The CDR3 consists of 15 residues. CDR1 SGHRS and CDR2 YFSETQ come from the germline V gene.

V usage is TRBV5-6 and J usage is TRBJ1-1; 7 positions agree with TRBD1. The V and J ends lost 5 bases and 1 base, in that order; junction bases with no gene match: 14. The CDR3 has 17 amino acids. Looked up from germline, CDR1 is SGHDT and CDR2 is YYEEEE. The CDR3 loop is CASSGEGASSANTEAFF. The CDR3 DNA sequence: TGTGCCAGCAGTGGAGAGGGGGCGTCTTCCGCGAACACTGAAGCTTTCTTT. Based on the CDR3 plus reference TRBV5-6 and TRBJ1-1, the full variable domain is DAGVTQSPTHLIKTRGQQVTLRCSPKSGHDTVSWYQQALGQGPQFIFQYYEEEERQRGNFPDRFSGHQFPNYSSELNVNALLLGDSALYLCASSGEGASSANTEAFFGQGTRLTVV.

The chain links TRBV30 to TRBJ1-5, with 9 bases that match TRBD1. The germline V gene encodes CDR1 GTSNPN and CDR2 SVGIG (reference sequence). V trimming: 5 bases; J trimming: 6 bases; junction bases outside the gene matches: 2. The CDR3 totals 12 residues. CDR3 in amino acids: CAWGQGIQPQHF. CDR3 coding DNA: TGTGCCTGGGGACAGGGGATTCAGCCCCAGCATTTT.

The chain uses TRBV7-2 and TRBJ1-1; possible D gene TRBD1, 5 bases. The CDR3 is 14 residues long. Germline lookup yields CDR1 SGHTA and CDR2 FQGNSA. Trimming removed 1 base from V and 6 bases from J, with 12 bases in between. The DNA for the CDR3 is TGTGCCAGCAGCTTAGTGGGGGGGTTGGCTGAAGCTTTCTTT. Protein product: CASSLVGGLAEAFF.

The chain couples TRBV10-3 to TRBJ1-1; TRBD1 might be the D (6 bases). V was trimmed by 6 bases and J by 7 bases, leaving 15 bases between them. The V gene's germline CDR1 is ENHRY and CDR2 SYGVKD. The CDR3 consists of 13 residues. The CDR3 coding sequence is TGTGCCATCAGCCACCGGGACACCCTTGAAGCTTTCTTT. It encodes CAISHRDTLEAFF.

The chain recombines TRBV15 with TRBJ2-5; 7 bases line up with TRBD1. This CDR3 is built from 15 residues. The J segment lost 5 bases and the V segment lost 0 bases, leaving 6 bases of the junction unmatched. Germline CDR1 is LNHNV and CDR2 is YYDKDF (reference sequence). Written as DNA, the CDR3 is TGTGCCACCAGCAGAGAGAAGGGGGCGGTGGAGACCCAGTACTTC. It encodes CATSREKGAVETQYF.

The rearrangement links TRBV6-5 to TRBJ1-5; D is unclear. With 0 bases removed from V and 1 base from J, the gap between germline ends came to 7 bases. The CDR3 covers 15 residues. CDR1 and CDR2 (germline): MNHEY, SVGAGI. CDR3 protein: CASSYSLESNQPQHF. CDR3 nucleotides: TGTGCCAGCAGTTACTCGTTAGAGAGCAATCAGCCCCAGCATTTT.

The chain uses TRBV5-4 and TRBJ1-1; 8 nucleotides align to TRBD1. This CDR3 region has 15 residues. V lost 0 bases to trimming and J lost 6 bases; unmatched junction nucleotides: 7. The germline gives CDR1 SGHNT, CDR2 YYREEE (reference sequence). CDR3 amino acids: CASSLAGTGASEAFF. CDR3 DNA sequence: TGTGCCAGCAGCTTGGCCGGGACAGGCGCCTCTGAAGCTTTCTTT.

The J gene is TRBJ1-2, the V gene TRBV12-3 or TRBV12-4; TRBD1 is a possible D gene (6 bases). V was pared by 6 bases and J by 8 bases, with 16 bases between. The CDR3 runs to 13 residues. The CDR3 region is CASRTGLVGGYTF. CDR3 nucleotide sequence: TGTGCCAGCAGGACAGGCCTGGTAGGAGGCTACACCTTC.

A note on this clone: Other DNA sequences in this specimen translate into the identical CDR3. V and J are TRBV18 and TRBJ2-3, with 7 bases identical to TRBD2. The CDR3 spans 14 residues. Trimming at V came to 3 bases and at J to 3 bases, leaving 3 bases not matched to a gene. Germline CDR1 is KGHSH and CDR2 is LQKENI. The CDR3 DNA sequence: TGTGCCAGCTCACCGCCCGGGGGGACAGATACGCAGTATTTT. Protein product: CASSPPGGTDTQYF.

The J gene is TRBJ1-3, the V gene TRBV4-1, with 8 positions matching TRBD1. The CDR3 covers 16 residues. V lost 1 base to trimming and J lost 0 bases; unmatched junction nucleotides: 2. Germline CDR1 MGHRA, CDR2 YSYEKL. This chain's CDR3 is CASSQAGGFSGNTIYF. The CDR3 DNA reads as TGCGCCAGCAGCCAAGCAGGGGGCTTCTCTGGAAACACCATATATTTT.

The chain couples TRBV2 to TRBJ2-5, with 7 bases matching TRBD2. Germline V gives CDR1 SNHLY, CDR2 FYNNEI. The CDR3 has 15 amino acids. The V and J ends lost 3 bases and 4 bases, in that order; junction bases with no gene match: 8. CDR3 sequence reads: CASSEAGVAGETQYF. The CDR3 region has the DNA TGTGCCAGCAGTGAGGCGGGCGTAGCGGGAGAGACCCAGTACTTC. Based on the CDR3 plus reference TRBV2 and TRBJ2-5, the full variable domain is EPEVTQTPSHQVTQMGQEVILRCVPISNHLYFYWYRQILGQKVEFLVSFYNNEISEKSEIFDDQFSVERPDGSNFTLKIRSTKLEDSAMYFCASSEAGVAGETQYFGPGTRLLVL.

The chain recombines TRBV28 with TRBJ1-5; possibly TRBD1 for D (6 bases). The V end was cut by 8 bases, the J end by 3 bases, with 11 bases between. Per germline, CDR1 MDHEN and CDR2 SYDVKM. CDR3 length: 13 residues. The CDR3 bases are TGTGCCAGCGGGGGCGGTCCCAATCAGCCCCAGCATTTT. Translated: CASGGGPNQPQHF. Full variable domain (missing parts from reference TRBV28 and TRBJ1-5): DVKVTQSSRYLVKRTGEKVFLECVQDMDHENMFWYRQDPGLGLRLIYFSYDVKMKEKGDIPEGYSVSREKKERFSLILESASTNQTSMYLCASGGGPNQPQHFGDGTRLSIL.

This chain connects TRBV7-9 to TRBJ2-5, with a weak D call TRBD1 (5 bases). CDR1 is SEHNR and CDR2 is FQNEAQ in the germline V gene (reference sequence). V lost 2 bases to trimming and J lost 7 bases, with 14 bases between them. This CDR3 has 14 amino acids. The CDR3 protein is CASSLKGAPWTQYF. The CDR3 DNA sequence: TGTGCCAGCAGCTTAAAAGGGGCCCCGTGGACCCAGTACTTC.

Only a few counts were recorded for this clone. For the CDR3, the DNA is TGTGCCAGTAGTATTTCAGGGGCATATAATTCACCCCTCCACTTT. It encodes CASSISGAYNSPLHF. V and J are TRBV19 and TRBJ1-6, with D tentatively TRBD1 (6 bases). The germline V gene has CDR1 LNHDA and CDR2 SQIVND (reference sequence). Trimming took off 3 bases at V and 4 bases at J, with 10 bases between the two ends. This CDR3 has 15 residues.

The chain employs TRBV3-1 (or the pseudogene TRBV3-2) and TRBJ2-7; D gene uncertain. The germline CDR1 and CDR2 sequences are LGHDT and YNNKEL (reference sequence). V was shortened by 2 bases and J by 6 bases, with 11 bases between the two germline ends. The CDR3 runs 13 residues. The CDR3 DNA sequence: TGTGCCAGCAGCCAATATCAGCGACCCGAGCAGTACTTC. Translation: CASSQYQRPEQYF.

The CDR3 spells CASSPTPGTGGFYEQYF. The CDR3 DNA reads as TGTGCCAGCAGCCCAACCCCCGGGACAGGGGGTTTTTACGAGCAGTACTTC. The V gene is TRBV13, the J gene TRBJ2-7, with TRBD1 matching over 11 bases. The trim removed 5 bases at V and 4 bases at J, leaving 13 bases unmatched. The CDR3 is made up of 17 amino acids. Germline loops: CDR1 PRHDT, CDR2 FYEKMQ (reference sequence).

The chain joins TRBV19 to TRBJ2-3; the D is unclear. The CDR3 covers 14 residues. Germline lookup yields CDR1 LNHDA and CDR2 SQIVND (reference sequence). Trimming took off 3 bases at V and 6 bases at J, with 13 bases between the two ends. The CDR3 region has the DNA TGTGCCAGTAGTATGCCTTGGGTGAGGGATACGCAGTATTTT. Translating it yields CASSMPWVRDTQYF.

V is TRBV30 and J is TRBJ1-2, with D perhaps matching TRBD1 (5 bases). Trimming shortened V by 5 bases and J by 3 bases, and 10 bases separated the two germline ends. CDR1 is GTSNPN, CDR2 SVGIG, per germline (reference sequence). This CDR3 has 12 amino acids. The CDR3 sequence: CAWYQGYYGYTF. The CDR3 nucleotides are TGTGCCTGGTATCAGGGATACTATGGCTACACCTTC. Using reference TRBV30 and TRBJ1-2 for the parts outside the CDR3, the full variable domain is SQTIHQWPATLVQPVGSPLSLECTVEGTSNPNLYWYRQAAGRGLQLLFYSVGIGQISSEVPQNLSASRPQDRQFILSSKKLLLSDSGFYLCAWYQGYYGYTFGSGTRLTVV.

The genes are TRBV9 and TRBJ1-2, with a possible D match to TRBD1 (5 bases). The CDR3 loop spans 15 amino acids. V lost 0 bases and J lost 3, with 12 bases in between. Germline CDR1 SGDLS, CDR2 YYNGEE. The CDR3: CASSVGGGEDYGYTF. CDR3 sequence (DNA): TGTGCCAGCAGCGTAGGGGGAGGGGAGGACTATGGCTACACCTTC.